This T cell receptor beta chain is drawn from a study of Ad26.COV2.S vaccination and SARS-CoV-2 variants. CDR1 MNHEY and CDR2 SMNVEV come from the germline V gene (reference sequence). The V and J ends lost 2 bases and 9 bases respectively, with 16 bases between them. This CDR3 has 14 amino acids. Assay: immunoSEQ multiplex PCR; the TCRdb copy retains only in-frame clones and omits some. The data hold about 320,000 clones, with about 86% observed a single time. Treatment reported: roughly 19 received Ad26.COV2.S at low or high dose, single or two shots; about 5 received placebo; per-sample allocation not given. All samples were drawn on day 63, counting from the first vaccine or placebo injection.

This specimen consisted of peripheral blood, obtained in a trial of Ad26.COV2.S vaccine versus placebo. The source of this sequence is a person aged 18-60 years who received the Ad26.COV2.S COVID-19 vaccine or a placebo. V gene TRBV27 combines with J gene TRBJ1-1; a possible D gene is TRBD1 (6 bases). The chain's CDR3 is CASSLQIKGGQAFF. The CDR3 DNA is TGTGCCAGCAGTTTACAGATCAAAGGGGGACAAGCTTTCTTT.